This TCR beta chain was retrieved from a study of shared clonotypes between healthy human individuals. The naive CD8 fraction comprised CD45RO-negative cells positively selected for CCR7 and excluded terminally differentiated effector memory CD45RA+ cells. The donors, healthy adults who were HIV-negative, had experienced no recent acute infections or vaccinations. The data were produced by immunoSEQ multiplex PCR, yet TCRdb's version contains in-frame clones alone and is incomplete. The sample lists around 2.1 million clones; about 92% were seen once. Material: naive CD8+ T cells from PBMCs. The clonotype originates from a man between 18 and 35 years old in good health. Some clones in this sample may be carry-over from other donors' samples.

The CDR3 sequence: CATSREAGREATDTQYF. CDR3 sequence (DNA): TGTGCCACCAGCAGAGAAGCCGGCAGGGAGGCCACAGATACGCAGTATTTT. The V gene is TRBV15, the J gene TRBJ2-3, with D tentatively TRBD2 (6 bases). V was cut by 0 bases and J by 2 bases, with 15 bases left in between. The CDR3 runs 17 residues. Per the germline V gene, CDR1 is LNHNV and CDR2 is YYDKDF (reference sequence).